The rows below give T cell receptor beta chains drawn from one sample of a study of blood T cell repertoires in COVID-19. Sequencing used immunoSEQ multiplex PCR; TCRdb keeps in-frame clones, though not all of them. The table includes 250,000 to 300,000 clones, 88% detected once. The sequenced sample consisted of PBMCs or T cells enriched from blood (not recorded which). The receptors shown here come from a woman aged 55-69 years in a cohort exposed to, infected with or recovered from COVID-19 (not recorded which). Each CDR3 is given with its conserved first and last residue. The order of the fields is CDR3 protein, CDR3 DNA, V gene, J gene, clone size, CDR3 length, D gene. A D gene is named only where the DNA matches it firmly. Expanded clones get a size class; other rows say once, few or many, or leave the size out.

CATLLAGNEQFF	TGTGCCACCCTTCTAGCGGGCAATGAGCAGTTCTTC	TRBV27	TRBJ2-1	-	12	TRBD2
CASSFTSGPYNEQFF	TGTGCCAGCAGCTTTACTAGCGGCCCCTACAATGAGCAGTTCTTC	TRBV7-9	TRBJ2-1	-	15	TRBD2
CSVGFSGTGSNEQFF	TGCAGCGTTGGCTTCTCCGGGACAGGTTCCAATGAGCAGTTCTTC	TRBV29-1	TRBJ2-1	-	15	TRBD1
CASSYGQGWDGTEAFF	TGTGCCAGCAGCTATGGACAGGGGTGGGATGGCACTGAAGCTTTCTTT	TRBV7-3	TRBJ1-1	-	16	TRBD1
CASSLRPGLAGVTGELFF	TGTGCCAGCAGTTTAAGGCCGGGACTAGCGGGGGTCACCGGGGAGCTGTTTTTT	TRBV28	TRBJ2-2	-	18	TRBD2
CASSTGGDREGYTF	TGTGCCAGCAGTACAGGGGGCGATAGGGAAGGCTACACCTTC	TRBV27	TRBJ1-2	-	14	TRBD1
CASSLIDNSPLHF	TGTGCCAGCAGTCTTATTGATAATTCACCCCTCCACTTT	TRBV2	TRBJ1-6	-	13	-
CASSLIGRASGELFF	TGCGCCAGCAGCTTGATCGGGAGGGCCTCCGGGGAGCTGTTTTTT	TRBV5-1	TRBJ2-2	-	15	TRBD2
CASSLEIAVREENSPLHF	TGCGCCAGCAGCTTGGAAATAGCGGTCAGGGAAGAGAATTCACCCCTCCACTTT	TRBV5-1	TRBJ1-6	-	18	-
CSARATGMQFF	TGCAGTGCTAGGGCGACAGGGATGCAGTTCTTC	TRBV20-1	TRBJ2-1	-	11	TRBD1
CATQGQEGLRRDYGYTF	TGTGCCACCCAAGGACAGGAGGGGTTACGACGGGATTATGGCTACACCTTC	TRBV28	TRBJ1-2	-	17	TRBD1
CASSYGGRRNYGYTF	TGTGCCAGCAGTTACGGGGGGAGGCGTAACTATGGCTACACCTTC	TRBV6-5	TRBJ1-2	once	15	-
CASNPRAYYEQYF	TGTGCCAGCAACCCCAGGGCTTACTACGAGCAGTACTTC	TRBV6-6	TRBJ2-7	-	13	-
CAISDSGLRAGELFF	TGTGCCATCAGTGACTCTGGCCTCAGGGCCGGGGAGCTGTTTTTT	TRBV10-3	TRBJ2-2	few	15	-
CAWSDYHYEQYF	TGTGCCTGGAGTGACTATCACTACGAGCAGTACTTC	TRBV30	TRBJ2-7	-	12	-
CASSLHSGTPNEQFF	TGTGCCAGCAGCTTACATAGCGGGACGCCCAATGAGCAGTTCTTC	TRBV7-3	TRBJ2-1	once	15	TRBD2
CASSYSWTGNGYTF	TGTGCCAGCAGTTACTCTTGGACAGGGAATGGCTACACCTTC	TRBV6-5	TRBJ1-2	-	14	TRBD1
CASRLNTDTQYF	TGTGCCAGTAGGCTAAACACAGATACGCAGTATTTT	TRBV19	TRBJ2-3	-	12	-
CASSRGGSSGSGYEQYF	TGTGCCAGCAGCCGAGGGGGGAGTAGCGGGAGTGGTTACGAGCAGTACTTC	TRBV9	TRBJ2-7	-	17	TRBD2
CASSNNRDRGPYGYTF	TGTGCCAGCAGCAACAACCGGGACAGGGGGCCCTATGGCTACACCTTC	TRBV21-1	TRBJ1-2	once	16	-
CASSPPGQLNTEAFF	TGTGCCAGCAGTCCGCCGGGACAGCTGAACACTGAAGCTTTCTTT	TRBV28	TRBJ1-1	-	15	TRBD1
CASSLVGVYGNTIYF	TGTGCCAGCAGCTTAGTAGGGGTATATGGAAACACCATATATTTT	TRBV11-2	TRBJ1-3	-	15	-
CASAREQGEKLFF	TGTGCCAGCGCGAGAGAACAGGGGGAAAAACTGTTTTTT	TRBV6-4	TRBJ1-4	-	13	TRBD1
CASSSNYEQYF	TGTGCCAGCAGTTCAAATTACGAGCAGTACTTC	TRBV6-5	TRBJ2-7	-	11	-
CASSQGVRNSPLHF	TGTGCCAGCAGCCAAGGGGTGCGGAATTCACCCCTCCACTTT	TRBV3-1/TRBV3-2	TRBJ1-6	-	14	-
CASSPTTSTLYYEQYF	TGTGCCAGCTCACCAACAACTAGTACATTGTACTACGAGCAGTACTTC	TRBV18	TRBJ2-7	-	16	-
CASSSQGARLYNEQFF	TGTGCCAGCAGTTCACAGGGGGCAAGGCTTTACAATGAGCAGTTCTTC	TRBV28	TRBJ2-1	-	16	TRBD1
CASSQRTGSATPTGQPQHF	TGTGCCAGTAGTCAGCGGACAGGATCAGCCACCCCAACGGGTCAGCCCCAGCATTTT	TRBV19	TRBJ1-5	-	19	TRBD1
CASSEWGQVGSSYNSPLHF	TGTGCCAGCAGTGAATGGGGACAGGTTGGGAGCTCCTATAATTCACCCCTCCACTTT	TRBV2	TRBJ1-6	-	19	TRBD1
CASSLGQTEQYF	TGTGCCAGCAGCTTGGGACAGACCGAGCAGTACTTC	TRBV11-2	TRBJ2-7	once	12	TRBD1
CSVDTAEGGPRETQYF	TGCAGCGTTGATACGGCCGAAGGAGGGCCAAGAGAGACCCAGTACTTC	TRBV29-1	TRBJ2-5	-	16	-